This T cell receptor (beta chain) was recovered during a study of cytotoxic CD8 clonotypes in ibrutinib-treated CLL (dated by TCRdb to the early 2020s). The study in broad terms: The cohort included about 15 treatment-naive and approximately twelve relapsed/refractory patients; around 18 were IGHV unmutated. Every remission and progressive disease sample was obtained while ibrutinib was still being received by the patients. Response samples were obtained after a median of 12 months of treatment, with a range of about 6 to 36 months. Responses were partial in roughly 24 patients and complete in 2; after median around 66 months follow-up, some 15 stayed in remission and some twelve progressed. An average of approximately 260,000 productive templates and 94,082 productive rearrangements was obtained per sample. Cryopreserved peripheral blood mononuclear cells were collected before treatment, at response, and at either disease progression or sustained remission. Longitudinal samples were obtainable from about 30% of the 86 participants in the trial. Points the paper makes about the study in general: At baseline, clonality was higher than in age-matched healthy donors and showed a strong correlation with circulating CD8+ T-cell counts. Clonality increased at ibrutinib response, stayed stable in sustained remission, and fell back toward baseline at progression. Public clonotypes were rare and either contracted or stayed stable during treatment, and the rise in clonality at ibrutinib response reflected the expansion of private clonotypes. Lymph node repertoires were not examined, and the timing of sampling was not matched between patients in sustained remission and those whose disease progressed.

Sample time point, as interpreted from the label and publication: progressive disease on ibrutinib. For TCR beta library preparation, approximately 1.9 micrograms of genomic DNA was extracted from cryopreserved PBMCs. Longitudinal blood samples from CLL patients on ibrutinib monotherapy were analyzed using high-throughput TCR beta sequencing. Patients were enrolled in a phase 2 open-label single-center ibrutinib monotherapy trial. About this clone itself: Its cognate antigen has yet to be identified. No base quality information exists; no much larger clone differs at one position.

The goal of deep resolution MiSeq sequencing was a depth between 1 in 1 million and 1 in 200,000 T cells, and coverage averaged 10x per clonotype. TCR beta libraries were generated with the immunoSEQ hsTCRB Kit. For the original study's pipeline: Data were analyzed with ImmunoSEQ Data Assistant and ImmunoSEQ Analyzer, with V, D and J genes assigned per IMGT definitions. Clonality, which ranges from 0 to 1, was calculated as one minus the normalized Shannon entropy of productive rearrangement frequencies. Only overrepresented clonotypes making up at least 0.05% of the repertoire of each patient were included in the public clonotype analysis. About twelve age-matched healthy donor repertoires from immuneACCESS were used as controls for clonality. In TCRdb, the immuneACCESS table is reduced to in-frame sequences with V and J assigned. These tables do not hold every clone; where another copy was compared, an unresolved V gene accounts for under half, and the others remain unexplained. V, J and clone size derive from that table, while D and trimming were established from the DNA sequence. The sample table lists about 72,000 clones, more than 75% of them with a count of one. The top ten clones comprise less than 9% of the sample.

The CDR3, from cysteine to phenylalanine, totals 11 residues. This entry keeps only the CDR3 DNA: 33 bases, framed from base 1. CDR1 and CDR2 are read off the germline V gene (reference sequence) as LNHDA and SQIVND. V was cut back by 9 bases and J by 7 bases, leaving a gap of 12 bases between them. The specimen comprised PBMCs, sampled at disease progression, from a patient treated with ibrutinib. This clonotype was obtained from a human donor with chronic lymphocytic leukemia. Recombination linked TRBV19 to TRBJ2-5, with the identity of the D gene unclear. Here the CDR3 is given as CARSDEVTQYF. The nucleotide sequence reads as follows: TGTGCCAGAAGCGACGAGGTGACCCAGTACTTC.